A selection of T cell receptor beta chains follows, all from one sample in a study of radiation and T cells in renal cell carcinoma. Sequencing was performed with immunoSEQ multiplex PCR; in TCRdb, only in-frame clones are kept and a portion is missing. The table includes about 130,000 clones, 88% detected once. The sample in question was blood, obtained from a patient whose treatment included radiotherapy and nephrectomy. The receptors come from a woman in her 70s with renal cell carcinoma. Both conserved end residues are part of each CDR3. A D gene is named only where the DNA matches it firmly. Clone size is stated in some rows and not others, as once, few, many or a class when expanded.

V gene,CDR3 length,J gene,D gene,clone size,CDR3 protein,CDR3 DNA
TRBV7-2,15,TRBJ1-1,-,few,CASSPKGRYDTEAFF,TGTGCCAGCAGCCCAAAAGGCCGATACGACACTGAAGCTTTCTTT
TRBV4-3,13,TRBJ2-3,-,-,CASSPASTDTQYF,TGCGCCAGCAGCCCAGCGTCCACAGATACGCAGTATTTT
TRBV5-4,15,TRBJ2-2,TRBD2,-,CASSLLAGGRGELFF,TGTGCCAGCAGCTTACTAGCGGGGGGGCGTGGGGAGCTGTTTTTT
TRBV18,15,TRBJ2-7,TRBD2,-,CASSPPNSGAYEQYF,TGTGCCAGCTCACCGCCCAATAGCGGGGCTTACGAGCAGTACTTC
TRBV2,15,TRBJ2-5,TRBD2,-,CASSTPSGAQETQYF,TGTGCCAGCAGTACACCTAGCGGGGCTCAAGAGACCCAGTACTTC
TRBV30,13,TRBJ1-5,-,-,CAWSDRWDQPQHF,TGTGCCTGGAGTGATAGGTGGGATCAGCCCCAGCATTTT
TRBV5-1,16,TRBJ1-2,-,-,CASSLRTSGVNYGYTF,TGCGCCAGCAGCCTTCGGACCTCCGGAGTTAACTATGGCTACACCTTC
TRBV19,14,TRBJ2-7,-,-,CASSIGLTFYEQYF,TGTGCCAGTAGTATTGGACTCACCTTCTACGAGCAGTACTTC
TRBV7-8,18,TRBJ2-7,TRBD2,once,CASSPDSPLAGGFGEQYF,TGTGCCAGCAGCCCCGATTCGCCTCTAGCGGGGGGCTTTGGCGAGCAGTACTTC
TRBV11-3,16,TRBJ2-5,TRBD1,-,CASSFSTGGYQETQYF,TGTGCCAGCAGCTTCTCGACAGGGGGTTACCAAGAGACCCAGTACTTC
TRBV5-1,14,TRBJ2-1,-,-,CASSFITGGNEQFF,TGCGCCAGCAGCTTCATTACTGGAGGGAATGAGCAGTTCTTC
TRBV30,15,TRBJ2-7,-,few,CAWSTAGGKRYEQYF,TGTGCCTGGAGTACAGCTGGGGGTAAGCGGTACGAGCAGTACTTC
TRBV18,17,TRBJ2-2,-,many,CASSPPSRTANTGELFF,TGTGCCAGCTCACCACCATCGAGGACCGCGAACACCGGGGAGCTGTTTTTT
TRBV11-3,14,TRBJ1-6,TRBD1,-,CASNGQANNSPLHF,TGTGCCAGCAACGGACAGGCGAACAATTCACCCCTCCACTTT
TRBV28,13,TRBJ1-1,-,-,CASRPDRPRTAFF,TGTGCCAGCAGACCCGACAGGCCGAGGACAGCTTTCTTT
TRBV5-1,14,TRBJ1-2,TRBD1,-,CASSPSTGNYGYTF,TGCGCCAGCAGCCCCTCGACAGGGAACTATGGCTACACCTTC
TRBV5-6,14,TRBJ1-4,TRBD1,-,CASSYGQGYEKLFF,TGTGCCAGCAGTTATGGACAGGGGTATGAAAAACTGTTTTTT
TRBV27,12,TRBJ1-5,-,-,CASSYINQPQHF,TGTGCCAGCAGTTACATCAATCAGCCCCAGCATTTT
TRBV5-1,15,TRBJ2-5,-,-,CASSGRVGPQETQYF,TGCGCCAGCAGCGGGCGGGTTGGCCCTCAAGAGACCCAGTACTTC
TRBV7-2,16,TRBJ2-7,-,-,CASSLSRTKGSYEQYF,TGTGCCAGCAGCTTATCCCGGACCAAAGGTTCCTACGAGCAGTACTTC
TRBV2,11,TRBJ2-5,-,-,CAGSGEETQYF,TGTGCCGGATCGGGGGAAGAGACCCAGTACTTC
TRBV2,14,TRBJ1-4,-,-,CASSEALRRVELFF,TGTGCCAGCAGTGAAGCGCTTCGGAGAGTTGAACTGTTTTTT
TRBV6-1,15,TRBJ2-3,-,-,CASNEGGGPTDTQYF,TGTGCCAGCAACGAAGGGGGGGGGCCCACAGATACGCAGTATTTT
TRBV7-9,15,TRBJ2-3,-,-,CASSSLFSYTDTQYF,TGTGCCAGCAGCTCGCTATTTAGCTATACAGATACGCAGTATTTT
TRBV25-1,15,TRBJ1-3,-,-,CASSESGWAGNTIYF,TGTGCCAGCAGTGAATCTGGATGGGCTGGAAACACCATATATTTT
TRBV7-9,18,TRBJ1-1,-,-,CASSLSGSISFENTEAFF,TGTGCCAGCAGCTTATCCGGGTCTATCTCTTTCGAGAACACTGAAGCTTTCTTT
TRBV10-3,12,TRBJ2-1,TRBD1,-,CAIGQGLNEQFF,TGTGCCATCGGACAGGGTCTCAATGAGCAGTTCTTC
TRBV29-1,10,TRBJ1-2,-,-,CSVAAYGYTF,TGCAGCGTTGCTGCCTATGGCTACACCTTC
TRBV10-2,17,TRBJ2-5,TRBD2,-,CASSDRLGGGRGETQYF,TGCGCCAGCAGTGACCGATTGGGCGGGGGGCGGGGAGAGACCCAGTACTTC
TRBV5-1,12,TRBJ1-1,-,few,CASTTGNTEAFF,TGCGCCAGCACGACAGGGAACACTGAAGCTTTCTTT
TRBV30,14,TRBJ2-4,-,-,CAWSVRGWRNIQYF,TGTGCCTGGAGTGTAAGGGGATGGAGGAACATTCAGTACTTC
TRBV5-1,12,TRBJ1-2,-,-,CASSLEGNGYTF,TGCGCCAGCAGCTTGGAGGGTAACGGCTACACCTTC
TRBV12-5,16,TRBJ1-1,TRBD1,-,CASGLVSGGTNTEAFF,TGTGCTAGTGGTTTGGTGTCAGGGGGGACGAACACTGAAGCTTTCTTT
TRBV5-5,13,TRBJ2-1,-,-,CASSPHGANEQFF,TGTGCCAGCAGTCCACACGGGGCGAATGAGCAGTTCTTC
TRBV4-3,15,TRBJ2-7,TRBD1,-,CASSPGQGSSYEQYF,TGCGCCAGCAGCCCGGGACAGGGGAGCTCCTACGAGCAGTACTTC
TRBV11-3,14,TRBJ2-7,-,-,CASSLGRGSYEQYF,TGTGCCAGCAGCTTAGGCCGGGGGAGCTACGAGCAGTACTTC
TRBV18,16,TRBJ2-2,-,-,CASSPTPGIDTGELFF,TGTGCCAGCTCACCGACCCCGGGGATTGACACCGGGGAGCTGTTTTTT
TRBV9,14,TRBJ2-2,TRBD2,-,CASTPGGGTGELFF,TGTGCCAGCACCCCCGGGGGGGGGACCGGGGAGCTGTTTTTT
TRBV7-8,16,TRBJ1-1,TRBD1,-,CASSLGQGFMNTEAFF,TGTGCCAGCAGCTTGGGACAGGGGTTTATGAACACTGAAGCTTTCTTT
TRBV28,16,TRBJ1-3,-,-,CASSLPGSHSGNTIYF,TGTGCCAGCAGTTTACCAGGGTCCCACTCTGGAAACACCATATATTTT
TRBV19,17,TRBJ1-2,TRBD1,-,CASSVPGQGVKSYGYTF,TGTGCCAGTAGTGTACCGGGACAGGGGGTGAAGTCCTATGGCTACACCTTC
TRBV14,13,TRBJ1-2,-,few,CASSQVIHYGYTF,TGTGCCAGCAGCCAAGTTATACACTATGGCTACACCTTC
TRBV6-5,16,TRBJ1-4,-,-,CASSYSNRPTNEKLFF,TGTGCCAGCAGTTACTCGAACAGACCAACTAATGAAAAACTGTTTTTT
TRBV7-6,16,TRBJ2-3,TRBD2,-,CASSLARGDGTDTQYF,TGTGCCAGCAGCTTAGCGCGGGGGGACGGCACAGATACGCAGTATTTT
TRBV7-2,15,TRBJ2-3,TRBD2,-,CASSLGGGITDTQYF,TGTGCCAGCAGCTTAGGCGGGGGGATCACAGATACGCAGTATTTT
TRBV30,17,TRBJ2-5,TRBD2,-,CAWSRTSGGFQQETQYF,TGTGCCTGGAGTCGGACTAGCGGGGGGTTCCAACAAGAGACCCAGTACTTC
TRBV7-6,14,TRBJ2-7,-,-,CASSRTDSSYEQYF,TGTGCCAGCAGTCGGACAGACAGCTCCTACGAGCAGTACTTC
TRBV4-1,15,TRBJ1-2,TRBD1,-,CASSRPGTGEAGYTF,TGCGCCAGCAGCCGTCCCGGGACAGGGGAGGCTGGCTACACCTTC